This TCR beta chain was documented in a study of blood T cell repertoires in COVID-19. Data came from immunoSEQ multiplex PCR; TCRdb stores just in-frame clones and leaves some out. The data hold about 270,000 clones, with 82% observed a single time. The material sequenced was peripheral blood. The origin of this receptor is a woman younger than 30 with acute or convalescent COVID-19.

CDR3 in amino acids: CASRSPQGQHQPQHF. The CDR3, as DNA: TGTGCCAGCAGATCCCCCCAGGGACAGCATCAGCCCCAGCATTTT. The rearrangement uses TRBV28 and TRBJ1-5; 7 bases agree with TRBD1. V shed 6 bases, J shed 5 bases, and the junction held 10 bases outside the gene matches. CDR1 is MDHEN, CDR2 SYDVKM, per germline. The CDR3 runs 15 residues.